This T cell receptor beta chain appears in the sequencing data of a study of T cells after yellow fever vaccination. This clonotype was observed a handful of times. TCRdb reprocessed the 5' RACE reads via MiXCR and lists one record per CDR3 protein. The table records a few hundred thousand distinct CDR3 sequences, 8.7% of them present only once. Specimen: CD4+ T cells sorted from PBMCs, collected 5 days after the yellow fever booster vaccination. The clonotype comes from a man aged 18 to 30 who received the YFV17D yellow fever vaccine.

CDR3 in DNA: TGTGCCAGCAGCTTAAGTACAGGCACAGATACGCAGTATTTT. Encoded protein: CASSLSTGTDTQYF. The chain carries TRBV7-3 and TRBJ2-3; no reliable D call. Germline loops: CDR1 SGHTA, CDR2 FQGTGA. V was pared by 1 base and J by 1 base, with 6 bases between. The length of the CDR3 is 14 residues. Complete variable domain (other parts from reference TRBV7-3 and TRBJ2-3): GAGVSQTPSNKVTEKGKYVELRCDPISGHTALYWYRQSLGQGPEFLIYFQGTGAADDSGLPNDRFFAVRPEGSVSTLKIQRTERGDSAVYLCASSLSTGTDTQYFGPGTRLTVL.